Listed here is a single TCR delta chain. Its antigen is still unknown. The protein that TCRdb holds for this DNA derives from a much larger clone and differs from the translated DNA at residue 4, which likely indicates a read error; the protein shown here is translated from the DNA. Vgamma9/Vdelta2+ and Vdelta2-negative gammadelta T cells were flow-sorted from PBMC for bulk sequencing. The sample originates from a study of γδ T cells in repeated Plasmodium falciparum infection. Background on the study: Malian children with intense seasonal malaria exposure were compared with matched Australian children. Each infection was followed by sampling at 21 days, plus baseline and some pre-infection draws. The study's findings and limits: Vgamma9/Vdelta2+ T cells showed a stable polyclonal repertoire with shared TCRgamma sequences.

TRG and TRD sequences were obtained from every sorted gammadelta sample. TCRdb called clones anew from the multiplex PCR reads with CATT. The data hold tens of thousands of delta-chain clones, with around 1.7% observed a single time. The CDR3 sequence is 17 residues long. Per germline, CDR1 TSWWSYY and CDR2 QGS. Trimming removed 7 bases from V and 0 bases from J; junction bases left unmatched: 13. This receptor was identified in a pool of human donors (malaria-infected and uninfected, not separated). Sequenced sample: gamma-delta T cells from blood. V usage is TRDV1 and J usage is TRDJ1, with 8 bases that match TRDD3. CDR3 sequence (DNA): TGTGCTCTTGAGAAAGGTAGCTGGGGGAAGTACACCGATAAACTCATCTTT. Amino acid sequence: CALEKGSWGKYTDKLIF.